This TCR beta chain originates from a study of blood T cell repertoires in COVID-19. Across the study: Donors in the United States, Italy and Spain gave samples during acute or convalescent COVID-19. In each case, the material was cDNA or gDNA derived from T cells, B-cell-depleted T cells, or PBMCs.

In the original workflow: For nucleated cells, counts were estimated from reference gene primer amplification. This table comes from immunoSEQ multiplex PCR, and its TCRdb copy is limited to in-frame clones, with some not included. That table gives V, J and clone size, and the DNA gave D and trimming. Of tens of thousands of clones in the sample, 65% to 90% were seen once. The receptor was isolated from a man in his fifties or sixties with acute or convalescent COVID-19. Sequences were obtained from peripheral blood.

CDR3 region: CASSIQRTNSPLHF. The CDR3 bases are TGTGCCAGTAGTATTCAGCGGACGAATTCACCCCTCCACTTT. The chain recombines TRBV19 with TRBJ1-6; no clear D gene. Trimming cost V 3 bases and J 7 bases, with 10 bases left between them. In germline, CDR1 is LNHDA, CDR2 SQIVND (reference sequence). CDR3 length: 14 residues.